The next 24 T cell receptor beta chains were all read from a single sample in a study of blood T cell repertoires in COVID-19. Repertoires were generated with immunoSEQ multiplex PCR, while TCRdb's copy carries only in-frame clones and drops some. Here the sample spans approximately 150,000 clones, 85% being singletons. The sequencing input was peripheral blood. These receptors were collected from a woman aged 80 or older with COVID-19, enrolled during active disease.

The chain recombines TRBV2 with TRBJ1-5; 7 bases agree with TRBD1. Germline V gene lookup returns CDR1 SNHLY and CDR2 FYNNEI. The CDR3 has 14 residues. Unmatched junction bases numbered 7, after V lost 4 bases and J lost 7 bases. The CDR3 sequence is CASSATGAGQPQHF. The CDR3 nucleotides are TGTGCCAGCAGTGCCACAGGGGCTGGGCAGCCCCAGCATTTT.

The rearrangement links TRBV3-1 (or the pseudogene TRBV3-2) to TRBJ2-7, with a tentative D call TRBD2 (6 bases). The CDR3 loop spans 14 amino acids. V lost 4 bases, J lost 0 bases, and 10 bases lay in between. Germline CDR1 reads LGHDT; CDR2 reads YNNKEL (reference sequence). The CDR3 region has the DNA TGTGCCAGCAGCCTTGGGGGGAGCTCCTACGAGCAGTACTTC. This translates into CASSLGGSSYEQYF.

The chain uses TRBV5-4 and TRBJ2-1; tentatively, D is TRBD2 (6 bases). Germline V gives CDR1 SGHNT, CDR2 YYREEE (reference sequence). With 3 bases removed from V and 0 bases from J, the gap between germline ends came to 13 bases. The CDR3 is 16 amino acids. The CDR3, as DNA: TGTGCCAGCAGCTCAAGCGGGCCACACTCCTACAATGAGCAGTTCTTC. The encoded protein is CASSSSGPHSYNEQFF.

In regard to this clone: Within the sample, other DNA sequences also encode this same CDR3. This chain connects TRBV19 to TRBJ2-1, with D possibly matching TRBD2 (6 bases). The V gene's germline CDR1 is LNHDA and CDR2 SQIVND (reference sequence). The CDR3 runs 14 residues. Between the trimmed V and J ends, which lost 1 base and 7 bases, there was a span of 11 bases. The CDR3 nucleotides read TGTGCCAGTAGTATAGTTCCCCGGGGGAATGAGCAGTTCTTC. The encoded protein is CASSIVPRGNEQFF. Looking up the rest from reference TRBV19 and TRBJ2-1 gives the full variable domain: DGGITQSPKYLFRKEGQNVTLSCEQNLNHDAMYWYRQDPGQGLRLIYYSQIVNDFQKGDIAEGYSVSREKKESFPLTVTSAQKNPTAFYLCASSIVPRGNEQFFGPGTRLTVL.

In its sample, this clone was seen once. The chain couples TRBV28 to TRBJ1-4; no firm D call. Germline lookup yields CDR1 MDHEN and CDR2 SYDVKM. The length of the CDR3 is 13 residues. V dropped 7 bases and J dropped 2 bases, with 8 bases sitting between them. This CDR3 is CASTPGTNEKLFF. CDR3 sequence (DNA): TGTGCCAGCACCCCTGGCACTAATGAAAAACTGTTTTTT.

The J gene is TRBJ1-1, the V gene TRBV6-5; D may be TRBD1 (5 bases). V lost 1 base to trimming and J lost 7 bases, with 7 bases between them. Germline CDR1 and CDR2: MNHEY and SVGAGI. The CDR3 sequence is 12 residues long. CDR3 DNA: TGTGCCAGCAGTTACTGGGGGGGTGAAGCTTTCTTT. This sequence encodes CASSYWGGEAFF.

The chain employs TRBV5-5 and TRBJ1-2; D not certain. This CDR3 comprises 14 residues. Trimming removed 1 base from V and 1 base from J, with 8 bases in between. Germline lookup yields CDR1 SGHKS and CDR2 YYEKEE (reference sequence). CDR3 protein: CASSLTGNNYGYTF. For the CDR3, the DNA is TGTGCCAGCAGCTTGACGGGAAATAACTATGGCTACACCTTC.

V is TRBV24-1 and J is TRBJ2-5, with D tentatively TRBD2 (7 bases). The CDR3 covers 15 residues. The ends were cut back, 3 bases at V and 5 bases at J, with 15 bases in the middle. Per the germline V gene, CDR1 is KGHDR and CDR2 is SFDVKD. Here the CDR3 reads CATSDPRGPGETQYF. CDR3 nucleotides: TGTGCCACCAGTGATCCGCGGGGGCCGGGTGAGACCCAGTACTTC.

The rearrangement joins TRBV6-6 to TRBJ2-7, with TRBD1 matching over 10 bases. The CDR3 covers 15 residues. After removal of 5 bases from V and 0 bases from J, the junction contained 4 bases not matched to a gene. The germline V gene encodes CDR1 MNHNY and CDR2 SVGAGI (reference sequence). The CDR3 DNA sequence: TGTGCCAGCAGTGGAGGACAGGGGGTCTCCTACGAGCAGTACTTC. Amino acid sequence: CASSGGQGVSYEQYF.

The chain has TRBV5-4 and TRBJ2-1; D perhaps matches TRBD2 (5 bases). Trimming shortened V by 9 bases and J by 9 bases, and 19 bases separated the two germline ends. Germline V gene sequence: CDR1 SGHNT, CDR2 YYREEE (reference sequence). The CDR3 runs 13 residues. The CDR3 DNA reads as TGTGCCACAACGGGCTGGGGTGGGAGTGAGCAGTTCTTC. Its protein is CATTGWGGSEQFF.

The chain uses TRBV5-6 and TRBJ2-7; TRBD1 matches at 10 bases. Germline assignment: CDR1 SGHDT and CDR2 YYEEEE. This CDR3 is 13 amino acids long. Trimming removed 5 bases from V and 7 bases from J; junction bases left unmatched: 6. CDR3 sequence (DNA): TGTGCCAGCAGACGACAGGGGGCAGGTGAGCAGTACTTC. This encodes CASRRQGAGEQYF. The full variable domain, rest sourced from reference TRBV5-6 and TRBJ2-7, is DAGVTQSPTHLIKTRGQQVTLRCSPKSGHDTVSWYQQALGQGPQFIFQYYEEEERQRGNFPDRFSGHQFPNYSSELNVNALLLGDSALYLCASRRQGAGEQYFGPGTRLTVT.

This clone has more than one count but fewer than ten. The chain joins TRBV2 to TRBJ1-6; possibly TRBD1 for D (6 bases). Germline V lookup: CDR1 SNHLY, CDR2 FYNNEI. This CDR3 has 11 residues. Trimming took off 10 bases at V and 9 bases at J, with 10 bases between the two ends. In nucleotides, the CDR3 is TGTGCCACCCAGGGGAGTTCACCCCTCCACTTT. Encoded protein: CATQGSSPLHF.

The V gene is TRBV10-3, the J gene TRBJ1-1; 8 bases map to TRBD1. J was trimmed by 1 base and V by 10 bases; bases with no gene match: 14. Looked up from germline, CDR1 is ENHRY and CDR2 is SYGVKD. The CDR3 extends over 16 amino acids. The CDR3 coding sequence is TGTGCCACTGCTCCCCTTCAGGGGGCGGGGAACACTGAAGCTTTCTTT. Protein product: CATAPLQGAGNTEAFF.

In this sample, this clone turned up many times. The V and J genes are TRBV11-3 and TRBJ2-2, with D perhaps matching TRBD1 (6 bases). The CDR3 runs to 14 residues. V was shortened by 3 bases and J by 5 bases, with 10 bases between the two germline ends. The germline V gene encodes CDR1 SGHNT and CDR2 YENEEA. This chain's CDR3 is CASSFTGMTGELFF. Written as DNA, the CDR3 is TGTGCCAGCAGCTTCACAGGGATGACCGGGGAGCTGTTTTTT.

The chain employs TRBV7-2 and TRBJ1-2; D not resolved. Deletions cut 3 bases from V and 8 bases from J, with 16 bases between. Germline V gene sequence: CDR1 SGHTA, CDR2 FQGNSA. CDR3 size: 14 residues. The CDR3 loop is CASSFGVRAEGYTF. The CDR3 nucleotides read TGTGCCAGCAGCTTCGGCGTGAGGGCTGAGGGCTACACCTTC.

In nucleotides, the CDR3 is TGTGCCAGCTCACCACCGGGACTAGCGGCCTACGAGCAGTACTTC. Translation: CASSPPGLAAYEQYF. The chain uses TRBV18 and TRBJ2-7, with 11 positions matching TRBD2. CDR1 is KGHSH, CDR2 LQKENI, per germline. The V and J ends lost 0 bases and 2 bases, in that order; junction bases with no gene match: 0. The CDR3 loop spans 15 amino acids.

This clone was detected only once. The chain combines TRBV11-2 with TRBJ2-5; 8 bases map to TRBD1. The CDR3 covers 15 residues. Germline CDR1 and CDR2: SGHAT and FQNNGV. The ends lost 3 bases at V and 2 bases at J; junction bases unmatched: 5. The CDR3 DNA follows: TGTGCCAGCAGCTTGCTGACAGGGGAACAAGAGACCCAGTACTTC. Translated, it gives CASSLLTGEQETQYF.

This rearrangement joins TRBV3-1 (or the pseudogene TRBV3-2) to TRBJ2-5; a possible D gene is TRBD2 (6 bases). In germline, CDR1 is LGHDT, CDR2 YNNKEL (reference sequence). V was clipped by 1 base and J by 4 bases, with 13 bases between them. This CDR3 contains 15 residues. CDR3 DNA: TGTGCCAGCAGCCAAGGAAGGAGGGGACGAGAGACCCAGTACTTC. Amino acid sequence: CASSQGRRGRETQYF.

This chain links TRBV5-1 with TRBJ2-1, with D possibly TRBD2 on 6 matching bases. This CDR3 has 15 residues. Germline CDR1 reads SGHRS; CDR2 reads YFSETQ. V lost 7 bases and J 3 bases, leaving 17 bases between the germline ends. The CDR3 nucleotides read TGCGCCAGCTGGGGCGGGGACCCGGTCTACAATGAGCAGTTCTTC. This gives the protein CASWGGDPVYNEQFF. Full variable domain (missing parts from reference TRBV5-1 and TRBJ2-1): KAGVTQTPRYLIKTRGQQVTLSCSPISGHRSVSWYQQTPGQGLQFLFEYFSETQRNKGNFPGRFSGRQFSNSRSEMNVSTLELGDSALYLCASWGGDPVYNEQFFGPGTRLTVL.

This clone was seen only a few times. The CDR3 is CASSYPSGINTYEQYF. As DNA, the CDR3 is TGTGCCAGCAGTTACCCCTCCGGGATCAACACCTACGAGCAGTACTTC. The chain joins TRBV6-2 or TRBV6-3 to TRBJ2-7, with D possibly being TRBD2 (5 bases). The CDR3 contains 16 residues. Per the germline V gene, CDR1 is MNHEY and CDR2 is SVGEGT. V was pared by 2 bases and J by 2 bases, with 16 bases between.

The genes are TRBV29-1 and TRBJ1-2; 8 nucleotides agree with TRBD1. The ends lost 3 bases at V and 4 bases at J; junction bases unmatched: 10. Per germline, CDR1 SQVTM and CDR2 ANQGSEA. This CDR3 has 15 amino acids. Written as DNA, the CDR3 is TGCAGCGTTGAGACAGGGGATGGGACAGGCTATGGCTACACCTTC. Translated: CSVETGDGTGYGYTF.

This chain uses TRBV7-9 with TRBJ2-2, with TRBD1 identical over 8 bases. Germline lookup yields CDR1 SEHNR and CDR2 FQNEAQ (reference sequence). The ends lost 5 bases at V and 0 bases at J; junction bases unmatched: 2. The CDR3 covers 15 residues. CDR3 DNA sequence: TGTGCCAGCAGCACGACAGGGGCGAACACCGGGGAGCTGTTTTTT. It is translated as CASSTTGANTGELFF.

This clone was seen only a few times. The chain links TRBV28 to TRBJ2-1; 9 bases match TRBD2. The CDR3 is 12 residues long. V was clipped by 11 bases and J by 10 bases; unmatched bases: 9. Germline V gene lookup returns CDR1 MDHEN and CDR2 SYDVKM. The CDR3 nucleotides are TGTGCCGTGGAGGCTAGCGGGATCGAGCAGTTCTTC. Protein sequence: CAVEASGIEQFF.

The chain joins TRBV2 to TRBJ1-5; D not certain. Per the germline V gene, CDR1 is SNHLY and CDR2 is FYNNEI. The CDR3 runs to 16 residues. V lost 4 bases and J lost 7, with 20 bases in between. This CDR3 is CASSASGGTSSQPQHF. The CDR3 DNA reads as TGTGCCAGCAGTGCCAGCGGCGGAACCTCGAGCCAGCCCCAGCATTTT.